This T cell receptor beta chain derives from a study of molecular identifiers for immune sequencing clone quantification (dated by TCRdb to the late 2010s). About the study as a whole: For a replicate experiment, RNA from approximately 20,000 or 100,000 naive CD8 T cells was divided into five aliquots, and four of the five aliquots were sequenced. This methods study used CD8 T cells to benchmark TCR RNA copy counting and molecular-identifier clustering-based TCR repertoire sequencing (MIDCIRS). On the study overall, not on this receptor specifically: Spiked-in Jurkat TCR RNA (around eleven copies' worth), which is not part of the donor repertoire, was contained in the naive libraries. Modeling gave about three recovered TCR RNA copies per cell versus 8 to 10 by digital PCR, implying about 30% capture efficiency. When barcode sub-clustering was omitted, TCR diversity was inflated by chimeric consensus sequences, with chimeras reaching as high as 47%. Clones above 20 RNA copies held over 98% of molecules in CMV-specific effector cells but under 1% in naive cells. Even against a background of about a million naive CD8 T cells, spiked-in Jurkat TCR RNA amounting to a single cell's worth was reported to be detectable. Highly expanded clone sizes could be underestimated because identical TCR molecules may share a barcode.

From the cysteine through the phenylalanine, the CDR3 covers 18 amino acids. Only the CDR3 DNA is retained, 54 bases long and in frame from the first base. The germline V end is reduced by 6 bases and the J end by 0 bases; junction bases left unmatched: 12. Based on the germline V gene, the CDR1 and CDR2 sequences are SGHRS and YFSETQ. Library generation was performed with PCR. Sequenced on an Illumina HiSeq 4000. Bulk TCR libraries were prepared as previously described, using TCR primers listed in Table S5. The Qiagen AllPrep DNA/RNA kit was used to purify total RNA. Before any analysis, reads coming from multiple sequencing runs of the same library were combined into one pool. Per the source publication's procedure: Reads were retained only if the reads had an exact TCR constant sequence, and the retained reads were trimmed to 150 nt and grouped according to their 12-nt molecular barcodes. Within each barcode group, reads were sub-clustered at a 15% Levenshtein threshold, and quality-weighted consensus sequences were built per RNA molecule. Non-functional sequences were excluded, and lower-count sequences lying one edit away from another sequence were also excluded. Based on a fit of two negative binomial distributions, barcode sub-clusters having less than 20% of the maximum read count were discarded. TCRdb reanalyzed the raw reads on its own, using fastp at Q25 for trimming and MiXCR for clone calling, and kept in-frame beta chains. Rows with a matching CDR3 protein are joined into one entry that keeps the most common DNA and genes. The V and J calls and clone size are TCRdb's, not the authors'. The sample table holds about 320,000 distinct CDR3 sequences, of which about a fifth were seen once. The top ten clones comprise 0.75% to 0.85% of the sample.

This clonotype was recorded at least ten times. The target of this receptor is not known. Within one base of it there is no much larger clone, and no base qualities were kept. Naive CD8 T cell libraries were made from approximately 20,000 to 1,000,000 sorted cells using 10%, 30% or 50% of purified RNA. On a BD FACSAria II, naive CD8 T cells were FACS-sorted as CD8+CD4-CCR7+CD45RA+ and collected into RLT Plus buffer. Around 11 TCR copies' worth of Jurkat RNA were spiked into about 20,000-1,000,000 naive CD8 T cell samples to test detection sensitivity. Enrichment of CD8 T cells was performed with RosetteSep CD8+ T Cell Enrichment Cocktail and Ficoll-Paque, after which ACK red cell lysis was carried out.

Sample: naive CD8+ T cells from blood, with Jurkat cell RNA spiked in. What the cell subset or site label conveys for this sample: FACS-sorted CD8+CD4-CCR7+CD45RA+ naive T cells. The chain is assembled from TRBV5-1 and TRBJ2-1, with 10 bases matching TRBD2. The sequence was obtained from a human donor in good health. Some libraries in this study had Jurkat cell RNA spiked in. The sequenced DNA: TGCGCCAGCACCCCCCCGACTAGCGGGTCCCCCTCCTACAATGAGCAGTTCTTC. This gives the protein CASTPPTSGSPSYNEQFF.